One and the same sample provided the 17 T cell receptor beta chains below, sequenced in a study of tumor-infiltrating lymphocytes in primary liver carcinoma. Germline DNA was also extracted, while the blood RNA originated from unsorted whole blood. A primer in the constant region served to generate TCR beta cDNA from about 470 ng of total RNA. Each TCR beta library was derived from three nested multiplex PCR rounds that employed slightly modified ARM-PCR. TRBV1-TRBV30 forward primers and a C-beta reverse primer were used in the first two PCR rounds, which each ran for 10 cycles. Each CDR3 protein gets one entry after TCRdb re-called the multiplex PCR reads with MiXCR. The sample records under 200,000 distinct CDR3 sequences, about 65% being singletons. Source material: peripheral blood. Receptors were obtained from a woman aged 55-75 years with primary liver carcinoma and hepatitis B virus infection.

This clonotype was observed a few times. A junction boundary mismatches the germline segment, possibly from a read error. This chain links TRBV11-1 with TRBJ2-1; D call uncertain. The CDR3 spans 14 residues. Germline V CDR1 and CDR2: SGHAT, FQDESV (reference sequence). In DNA, the CDR3 is TGTGCCAGCAGCTTTTCCCCAGAATACAATGAGCAGTTCTTT. Protein: CASSFSPEYNEQFF.

Note on this clonotype: With a much larger clone just one base away, this may be a read error. The chain couples TRBV5-1 to TRBJ2-2; possible D gene TRBD2, 6 bases. Germline V lookup: CDR1 SGHRS, CDR2 YFSETQ. The CDR3 contains 14 residues. The CDR3 DNA sequence: TGCGCCAGCAGGCCCGGGAGTCAAGCCGGGGGGCTGTTTTTT. This codes for CASRPGSQAGGLFF.

In the case of this clonotype: Being one base from a much bigger clone, this may be a read error. No conserved phenylalanine or tryptophan ends this CDR3, so it is likely a read error. J is TRBJ2-7 and V is TRBV5-5; 11 nucleotides match TRBD1. V was clipped by 2 bases and J by 3 bases; unmatched bases: 7. The length of the CDR3 is 16 residues. Germline V CDR1 and CDR2: SGHKS, YYEKEE (reference sequence). The CDR3 bases are TGTGCCAGCAGCTTTAGTTCCGGGACAGGGGGCTACGAGCAGTACCTC. Its protein is CASSFSSGTGGYEQYL.

As concerns this clonotype: The junction departs from the called germline gene at one end, perhaps through a read error. The rearrangement uses TRBV6-2 or TRBV6-3 and TRBJ1-1; D not resolved. The CDR3 runs 12 residues. CDR1 and CDR2 (germline): MNHEY, SVGEGT. DNA of the CDR3: TGTACCAGCAGTTCGACGGGAATTGAAGCTTTCTTT. Translating it yields CTSSSTGIEAFF.

In the case of this clonotype: The CDR3 ends on some other residue instead of the conserved phenylalanine or tryptophan, so this is likely a read error. The chain is built from TRBV25-1 and TRBJ2-3; maybe TRBD1 (6 bases). The CDR3 spans 17 residues. V was trimmed by 2 bases and J by 5 bases, leaving 20 bases between them. Germline values: CDR1 MGHDK, CDR2 SYGVNS. CDR3 protein: CASSEGPRDKDRDTQYL. The CDR3 nucleotides read TGTGCCAGCAGTGAAGGGCCGAGGGATAAGGACAGAGATACGCAGTATCTT.

A word on this clonotype: Mismatch with germline at one junction end may stem from a read error. The chain uses TRBV14 and TRBJ2-3, with D possibly being TRBD2 (5 bases). Germline V gene sequence: CDR1 SGHDN, CDR2 FVKESK. The CDR3 extends over 15 amino acids. Here the CDR3 DNA reads TGTGTCAGCAGCCGAGAACTAGGGTCCACAGATACGCAGTATTTC. As protein: CVSSRELGSTDTQYF.

In the case of this clonotype: With a much larger clone just one base away, this may be a read error. The rearrangement joins TRBV14 to TRBJ2-3, with 9 bases lining up with TRBD2. The CDR3 runs 16 residues. Germline CDR1 reads SGHDN; CDR2 reads FVKESK. CDR3 sequence reads: CTSSQGPGLATDTQYF. The CDR3 DNA is TGTACCAGCAGCCAAGGTCCGGGACTAGCAACAGATACGCAGTATTTT.

A note on this clonotype: The CDR3 ends on some other residue instead of the conserved phenylalanine or tryptophan, so this is likely a read error. V is TRBV11-2 and J is TRBJ1-5; D gene unclear. CDR3 size: 13 residues. CDR1 and CDR2 from the germline V gene are SGHAT and FQNNGV. The CDR3 is CVSSSGSFSPQHL. In DNA form, the CDR3 reads TGTGTCAGCAGCTCAGGATCGTTTTCGCCCCAGCATCTT.

DNA of the CDR3: TGTGCCAGCAGCCCCCTGACAGGAGCTCAAGAGACCCAGTACTTC. This codes for CASSPLTGAQETQYF. The rearrangement joins TRBV7-9 to TRBJ2-5; possibly TRBD1 for D (6 bases). CDR3 length: 15 amino acids. The V gene lost 5 bases and the J gene lost 2 bases, with 15 bases spanning the gap. The germline V gene has CDR1 SEHNR and CDR2 FQNEAQ (reference sequence).

This sequence joins TRBV25-1 and TRBJ2-6; perhaps TRBD1 as D (5 bases). The CDR3 extends over 15 amino acids. From germline, CDR1 is MGHDK and CDR2 SYGVNS. Deletions cut 4 bases from V and 2 bases from J, with 9 bases between. The chain's CDR3 is CASSAGKAGANVLTF. Here the CDR3 DNA reads TGTGCCAGCAGTGCAGGGAAGGCTGGGGCCAACGTCCTGACTTTC.

With regard to this clonotype: The germline gene is not matched at one end of the junction; a read error may be the cause. J is TRBJ1-1 and V is TRBV11-2; 9 bases match TRBD1. CDR1 is SGHAT, CDR2 FQNNGV, per germline. CDR3 length: 14 residues. DNA of the CDR3: TGTGTCAGCAACTTAACAGGGGGCCCAGCTGGAGCTTTCTTT. Translation: CVSNLTGGPAGAFF.

This clonotype was counted at least ten times. V is TRBV10-3 and J is TRBJ2-1; TRBD2 aligns across 13 bases. The CDR3 is made up of 17 amino acids. The V gene end was trimmed by 3 bases and the J gene end by 0 bases; junction bases not matched to a gene: 2. Germline lookup yields CDR1 ENHRY and CDR2 SYGVKD. CDR3 amino acids: CAISDTSGRASYNEQFF. Here the CDR3 DNA reads TGTGCCATCAGTGATACTAGCGGGAGGGCCTCCTACAATGAGCAGTTCTTC.

This clonotype was seen only a few times. The V and J genes are TRBV5-5 and TRBJ1-5; 9 positions match TRBD1. CDR1 and CDR2 from the germline V gene are SGHKS and YYEKEE (reference sequence). With V trimmed by 4 bases and J by 4 bases, 3 bases remained unmatched. This CDR3 is built from 14 residues. The CDR3 DNA is TGTGCCAGCAGCACCGGGACAGGGAATCAGCCCCAGCATTTT. This translates into CASSTGTGNQPQHF.

As to this clonotype: A read error may account for a junction end that differs from germline. V usage is TRBV11-3 and J usage is TRBJ2-3, with D possibly matching TRBD2 (6 bases). Germline V gives CDR1 SGHNT, CDR2 YENEEA. The CDR3 runs to 13 residues. The CDR3 protein is CASSLVGTDTEYF. The DNA of the CDR3 is TGTGCCAGCAGCTTAGTGGGGACTGATACGGAGTATTTT. Supplemented by reference TRBV11-3 and TRBJ2-3, the full variable domain reads EAGVVQSPRYKIIEKKQPVAFWCNPISGHNTLYWYLQNLGQGPELLIRYENEEAVDDSQLPKDRFSAERLKGVDSTLKIQPAELGDSAVYLCASSLVGTDTEYFGPGTRLTVL.

As to this clonotype: At one end the junction does not follow the germline gene, possibly because of a read error. The CDR3 DNA reads TGTGCCAGCAGCTTAGGAGGCGGGGGACTTGGTGAGCAGTCCTTC. This sequence encodes CASSLGGGGLGEQSF. V usage is TRBV11-2 and J usage is TRBJ2-1, with TRBD2 matching 7 bases. The CDR3 covers 15 residues. CDR1 SGHAT and CDR2 FQNNGV come from the germline V gene.

Note on this clonotype: The junction shows a germline mismatch at one end, possibly a read error. This chain uses TRBV12-3 or TRBV12-4 with TRBJ2-1; no clear D. The CDR3 covers 12 residues. CDR3: CTSSPGNNEQFF. In nucleotides, the CDR3 is TGTACCAGTAGTCCCGGAAACAATGAGCAGTTCTTC.

On this clonotype itself: The junction shows a germline mismatch at one end, possibly a read error. The rearrangement uses TRBV24-1 and TRBJ2-2; tentatively, D is TRBD1 (6 bases). The CDR3 runs 18 residues. Germline CDR1 reads KGHDR; CDR2 reads SFDVKD. The CDR3 DNA reads as TGTGCCACCAATACAACAACCTTAAGGGGGTCGAACACCGAGGAGCTGTTTTTT. It specifies CATNTTTLRGSNTEELFF.